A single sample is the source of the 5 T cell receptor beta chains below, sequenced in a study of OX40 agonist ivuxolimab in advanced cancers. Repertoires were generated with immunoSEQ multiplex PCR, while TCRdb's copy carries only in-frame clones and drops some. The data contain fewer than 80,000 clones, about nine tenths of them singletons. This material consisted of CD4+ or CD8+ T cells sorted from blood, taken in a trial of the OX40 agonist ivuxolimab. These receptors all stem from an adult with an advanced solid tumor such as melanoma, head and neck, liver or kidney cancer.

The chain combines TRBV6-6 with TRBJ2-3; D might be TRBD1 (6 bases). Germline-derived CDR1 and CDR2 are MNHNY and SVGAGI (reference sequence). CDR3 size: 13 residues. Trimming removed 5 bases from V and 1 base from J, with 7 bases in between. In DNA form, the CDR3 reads TGTGCCAGCAGTCCAGGGGGCACAGATACGCAGTATTTT. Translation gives CASSPGGTDTQYF.

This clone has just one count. The CDR3: CSVELGYNEQFF. CDR3 DNA sequence: TGCAGCGTTGAACTGGGATACAATGAGCAGTTCTTC. V gene TRBV29-1 combines with J gene TRBJ2-1; no clear D. Trimming left V 2 bases short and J 4 bases short, with 6 bases between. CDR1 and CDR2 from the germline V gene are SQVTM and ANQGSEA. The CDR3 has 12 residues.

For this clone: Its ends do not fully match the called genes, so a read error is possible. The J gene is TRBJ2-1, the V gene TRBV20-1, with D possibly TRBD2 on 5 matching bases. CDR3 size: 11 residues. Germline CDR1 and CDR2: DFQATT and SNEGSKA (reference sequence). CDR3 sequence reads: CNASNLNEQFF. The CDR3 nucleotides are TGCAATGCTAGCAACCTCAATGAGCAGTTCTTC.

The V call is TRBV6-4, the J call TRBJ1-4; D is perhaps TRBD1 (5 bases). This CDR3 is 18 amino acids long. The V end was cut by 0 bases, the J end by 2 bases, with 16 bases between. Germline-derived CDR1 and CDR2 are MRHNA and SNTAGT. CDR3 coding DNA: TGTGCCAGCAGTGACTCGAGTGCAGGGATTAGGACTAATGAAAAACTGTTTTTT. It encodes CASSDSSAGIRTNEKLFF.

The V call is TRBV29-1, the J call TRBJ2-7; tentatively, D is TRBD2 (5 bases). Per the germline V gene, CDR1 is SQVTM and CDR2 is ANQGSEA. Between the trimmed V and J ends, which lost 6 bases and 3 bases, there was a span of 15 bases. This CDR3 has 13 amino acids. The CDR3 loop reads CSVGSVAGYEQYF. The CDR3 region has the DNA TGCAGCGTGGGGTCTGTGGCGGGCTACGAGCAGTACTTC.